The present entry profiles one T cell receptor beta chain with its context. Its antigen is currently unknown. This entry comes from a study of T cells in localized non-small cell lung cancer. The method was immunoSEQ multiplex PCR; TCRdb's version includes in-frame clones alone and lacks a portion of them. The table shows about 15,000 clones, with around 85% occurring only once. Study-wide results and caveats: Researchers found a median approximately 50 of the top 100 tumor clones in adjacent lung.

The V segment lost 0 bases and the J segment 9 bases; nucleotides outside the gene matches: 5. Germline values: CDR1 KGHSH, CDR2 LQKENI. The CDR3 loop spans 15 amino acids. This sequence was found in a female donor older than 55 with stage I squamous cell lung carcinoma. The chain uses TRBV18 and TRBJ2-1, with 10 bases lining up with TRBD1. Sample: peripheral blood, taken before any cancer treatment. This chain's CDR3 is CASSPPGQGPGEQFF. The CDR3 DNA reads TGTGCCAGCTCACCACCGGGACAGGGGCCTGGTGAGCAGTTCTTC.